Listed below are T cell receptor beta chains from one sample, sequenced in a study of blood T cell repertoires in COVID-19. The method was immunoSEQ multiplex PCR; TCRdb's version includes in-frame clones alone and lacks a portion of them. The profile shows some 200,000 clones, 84% of them singletons. The sample was peripheral blood. These TCRs come from a woman aged 60-75 years who had recovered from COVID-19. CDR3s include the opening cysteine and the closing phenylalanine or tryptophan. D genes are given only for firm matches. Not all rows give a size; the values are once, few, many and, for expanded clones, a class.

D,length,V,size,J,CDR3,DNA
TRBD1,16,TRBV5-6,-,TRBJ2-1,CASSLDTGGTYNEQFF,TGTGCCAGCAGCTTGGACACAGGGGGAACCTACAATGAGCAGTTCTTC
-,12,TRBV19,-,TRBJ1-1,CASSTGGIEAFF,TGTGCCAGTAGCACCGGCGGGATTGAAGCTTTCTTT
-,14,TRBV3-1/TRBV3-2,-,TRBJ2-2,CASSPRQQGGELFF,TGTGCCAGCAGCCCTAGACAGCAGGGCGGGGAGCTGTTTTTT
-,13,TRBV6-2/TRBV6-3,-,TRBJ2-7,CASSLDSYYEQYF,TGTGCCAGCAGTCTCGACAGCTACTACGAGCAGTACTTC
TRBD1,15,TRBV6-2/TRBV6-3,-,TRBJ1-6,CASSYPGTGVSPLHF,TGTGCCAGCAGTTATCCCGGGACAGGGGTCTCACCCCTCCACTTT
TRBD2,15,TRBV18,-,TRBJ2-1,CASSPRGGSGNEQFF,TGTGCCAGCTCACCACGGGGGGGGTCCGGCAATGAGCAGTTCTTC
TRBD1,15,TRBV4-1,-,TRBJ1-4,CASSRGTGRNEKLFF,TGCGCCAGCAGCCGCGGGACAGGGAGAAATGAAAAACTGTTTTTT
-,13,TRBV28,-,TRBJ1-5,CASSLGSNQPQHF,TGTGCCAGCAGTTTGGGCAGCAATCAGCCCCAGCATTTT
-,14,TRBV30,few,TRBJ1-3,CAWTPRTSGNTIYF,TGTGCCTGGACCCCTCGGACATCCGGAAACACCATATATTTT
-,16,TRBV7-2,-,TRBJ1-4,CASSEFGGLTNEKLFF,TGTGCCAGCAGCGAATTCGGGGGACTCACTAATGAAAAACTGTTTTTT
TRBD1,13,TRBV29-1,-,TRBJ1-5,CSVSRGGNQPQHF,TGCAGCGTTTCCAGGGGGGGCAATCAGCCCCAGCATTTT